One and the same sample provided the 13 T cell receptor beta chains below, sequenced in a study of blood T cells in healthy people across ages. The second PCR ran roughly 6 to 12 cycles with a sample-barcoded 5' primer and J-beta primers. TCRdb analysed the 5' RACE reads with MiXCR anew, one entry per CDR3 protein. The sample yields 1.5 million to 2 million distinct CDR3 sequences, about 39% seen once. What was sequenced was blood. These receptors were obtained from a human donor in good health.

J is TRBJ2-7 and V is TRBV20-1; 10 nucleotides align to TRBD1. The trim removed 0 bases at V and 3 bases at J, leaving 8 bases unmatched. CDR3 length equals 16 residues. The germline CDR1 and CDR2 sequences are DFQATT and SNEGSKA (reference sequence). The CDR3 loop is CSARDRRGQGGYEQYF. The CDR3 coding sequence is TGCAGTGCTAGAGATCGGCGTGGACAGGGGGGCTACGAGCAGTACTTC.

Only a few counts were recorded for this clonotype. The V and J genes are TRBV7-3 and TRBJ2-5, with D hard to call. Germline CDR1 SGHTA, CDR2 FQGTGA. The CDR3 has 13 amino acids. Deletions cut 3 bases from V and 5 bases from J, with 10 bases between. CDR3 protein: CASSFGPSETQYF. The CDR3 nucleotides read TGTGCCAGCAGCTTCGGCCCATCGGAGACCCAGTACTTC.

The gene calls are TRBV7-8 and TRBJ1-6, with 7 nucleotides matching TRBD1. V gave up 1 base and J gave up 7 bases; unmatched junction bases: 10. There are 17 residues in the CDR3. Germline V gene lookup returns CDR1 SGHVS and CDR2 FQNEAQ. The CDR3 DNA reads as TGTGCCAGCAGCTTAGTTGGGACAGCGTCTTACAATTCACCCCTCCACTTT. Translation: CASSLVGTASYNSPLHF.

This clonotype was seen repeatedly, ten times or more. The CDR3, as DNA: TGCGCCAGCAGCCAAGCCTTTGGGGAGACCCAGTACTTC. Protein product: CASSQAFGETQYF. The gene calls are TRBV4-1 and TRBJ2-5; D gene ambiguous. In germline, CDR1 is MGHRA, CDR2 YSYEKL. The CDR3 sequence is 13 residues long. Trimming stripped 1 base from V and 5 bases from J, with 8 bases between.

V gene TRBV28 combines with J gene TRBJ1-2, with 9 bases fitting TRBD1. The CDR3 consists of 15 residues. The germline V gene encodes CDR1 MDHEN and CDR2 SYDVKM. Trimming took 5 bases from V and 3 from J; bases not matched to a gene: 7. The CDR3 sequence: CASSTTGTGYYGYTF. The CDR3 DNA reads TGTGCCAGCAGTACCACCGGGACAGGGTACTATGGCTACACCTTC.

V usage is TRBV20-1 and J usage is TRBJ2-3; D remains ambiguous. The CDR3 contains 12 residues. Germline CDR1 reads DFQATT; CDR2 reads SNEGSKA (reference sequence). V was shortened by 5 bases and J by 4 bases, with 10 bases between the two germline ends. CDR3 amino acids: CSAGPTADTQYF. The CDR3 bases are TGCAGTGCTGGGCCAACGGCAGATACGCAGTATTTT.

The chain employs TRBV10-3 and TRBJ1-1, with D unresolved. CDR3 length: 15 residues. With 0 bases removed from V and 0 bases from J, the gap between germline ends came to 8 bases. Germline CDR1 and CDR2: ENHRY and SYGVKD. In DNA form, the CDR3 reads TGTGCCATCAGTGAGTCCGGCCTCATGAACACTGAAGCTTTCTTT. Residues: CAISESGLMNTEAFF.

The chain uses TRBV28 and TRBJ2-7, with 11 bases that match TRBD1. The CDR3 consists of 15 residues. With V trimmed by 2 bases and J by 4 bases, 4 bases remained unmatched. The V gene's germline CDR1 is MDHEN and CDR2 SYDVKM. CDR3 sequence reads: CASSLGDRGNYEQYF. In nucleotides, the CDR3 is TGTGCCAGCAGTTTAGGGGACAGGGGGAATTACGAGCAGTACTTC.

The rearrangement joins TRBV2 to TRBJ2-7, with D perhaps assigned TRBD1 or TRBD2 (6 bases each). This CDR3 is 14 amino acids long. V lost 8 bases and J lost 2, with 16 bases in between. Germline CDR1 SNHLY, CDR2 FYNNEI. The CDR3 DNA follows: TGTGCCAGCTTAAAAGGGGGGTTTCCCTACGAGCAGTACTTC. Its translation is CASLKGGFPYEQYF.

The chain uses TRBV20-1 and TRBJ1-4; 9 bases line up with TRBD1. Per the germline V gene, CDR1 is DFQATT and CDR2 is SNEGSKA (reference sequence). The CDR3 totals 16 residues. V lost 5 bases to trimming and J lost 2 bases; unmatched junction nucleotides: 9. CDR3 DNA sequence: TGCAGTGCTCCCCGGACAGGGGCAAGGACTAATGAAAAACTGTTTTTT. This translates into CSAPRTGARTNEKLFF.

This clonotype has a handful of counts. CDR3 loop: CASSYPPTEQFF. CDR3 nucleotide sequence: TGTGCCAGCAGTTACCCGCCGACTGAGCAGTTCTTC. The chain joins TRBV6-2 or TRBV6-3 to TRBJ2-1; D unresolved. V shed 2 bases and J shed 9 bases, with 8 bases lying between them. The CDR3 covers 12 residues. Germline lookup yields CDR1 MNHEY and CDR2 SVGEGT.

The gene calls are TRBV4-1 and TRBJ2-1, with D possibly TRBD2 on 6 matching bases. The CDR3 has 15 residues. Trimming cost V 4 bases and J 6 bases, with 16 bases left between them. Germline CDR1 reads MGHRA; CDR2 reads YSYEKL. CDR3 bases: TGCGCCAGCAGCCCATGGGCCGTGGGGGGCAATGAGCAGTTCTTC. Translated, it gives CASSPWAVGGNEQFF.

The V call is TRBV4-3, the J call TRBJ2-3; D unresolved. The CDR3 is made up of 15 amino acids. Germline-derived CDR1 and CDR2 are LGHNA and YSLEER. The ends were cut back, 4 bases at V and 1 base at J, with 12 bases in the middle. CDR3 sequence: CASSLSLRGTDTQYF. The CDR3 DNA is TGCGCCAGCAGCCTGTCGTTGCGCGGCACAGATACGCAGTATTTT.